This T cell receptor beta chain was recorded in a study of technical replicates of blood from a few donors. This CDR3 comprises 14 residues. The germline CDR1 and CDR2 sequences are KGHSH and LQKENI. Trimming left V 0 bases short and J 4 bases short, with 9 bases between. This table comes from immunoSEQ multiplex PCR, and its TCRdb copy is limited to in-frame clones, with some not included. The profile shows 95,000 or so clones, approximately 96% of them singletons. The chain is built from TRBV18 and TRBJ1-2, with a weak D call TRBD1 (6 bases). This clonotype originated in a human donor in good health. Material: T cells isolated from PBMCs. The CDR3 bases are TGTGCCAGCTCACCACCGACAGGTACCTATGGCTACACCTTC. Its protein product is CASSPPTGTYGYTF.